This T cell receptor (beta chain) originates from a study of cytomegalovirus exposure and HLA in healthy donors. Some clones are missing from TCRdb's copy, which holds only in-frame ones; the method was immunoSEQ multiplex PCR. The sample includes tens of thousands of clones, 84% of them seen just once. Trimming cost V 2 bases and J 4 bases; bases outside gene matches: 6. CDR3 length: 16 residues. CDR1 is MNHEY, CDR2 SVGAGI, per germline. This clonotype was sampled from a woman younger than 30 in good health and CMV-seropositive. Material: PBMCs. This chain uses TRBV6-5 with TRBJ2-2, with 8 bases aligning to TRBD1. Here the CDR3 reads CASSYLQGARTGELFF. CDR3 DNA sequence: TGTGCCAGCAGTTACCTGCAGGGGGCTCGCACCGGGGAGCTGTTTTTT.